Below are 8 T cell receptor beta chains sequenced from a single sample in a study of blood T cell repertoires in COVID-19. This table comes from immunoSEQ multiplex PCR, and its TCRdb copy is limited to in-frame clones, with some not included. The sample carries under 55,000 clones, around 86% recorded once. Source material: peripheral blood. Receptors were obtained from a man aged 35-49 years with active COVID-19.

This clone was recorded once. The gene calls are TRBV30 and TRBJ1-3; maybe TRBD1 (5 bases). Between the trimmed V and J ends, which lost 2 bases and 4 bases, there was a span of 24 bases. CDR3 length: 18 amino acids. CDR1 is GTSNPN and CDR2 is SVGIG in the germline V gene (reference sequence). The CDR3 DNA sequence: TGTGCCTGGAGTAAGGACTACCAGTACCTCAGGACAGGAAACACCATATATTTT. The encoded protein is CAWSKDYQYLRTGNTIYF.

This rearrangement joins TRBV30 to TRBJ1-1; TRBD1 aligns across 7 bases. Per germline, CDR1 GTSNPN and CDR2 SVGIG (reference sequence). The CDR3 has 13 residues. The ends lost 7 bases at V and 2 bases at J; junction bases unmatched: 7. For the CDR3, the DNA is TGTGCCTTATTCAGGGGGACCAACACTGAAGCTTTCTTT. It encodes CALFRGTNTEAFF. The full variable domain, completed using reference TRBV30 and TRBJ1-1, is SQTIHQWPATLVQPVGSPLSLECTVEGTSNPNLYWYRQAAGRGLQLLFYSVGIGQISSEVPQNLSASRPQDRQFILSSKKLLLSDSGFYLCALFRGTNTEAFFGQGTRLTVV.

The V and J genes are TRBV19 and TRBJ2-4; 9 bases fit TRBD2. This CDR3 comprises 17 residues. The trim removed 4 bases at V and 0 bases at J, leaving 7 bases unmatched. From germline, CDR1 is LNHDA and CDR2 SQIVND (reference sequence). The DNA for the CDR3 is TGTGCCAGTAGTACTACCTTAGCGGGAGTAGCCAAAAACATTCAGTACTTC. Its translation: CASSTTLAGVAKNIQYF.

V usage is TRBV5-4 and J usage is TRBJ2-3; 13 bases map to TRBD2. CDR1 SGHNT and CDR2 YYREEE come from the germline V gene (reference sequence). The V segment lost 0 bases and the J segment 2 bases; nucleotides outside the gene matches: 6. The CDR3 covers 18 residues. DNA for the CDR3: TGTGCCAGCAGCTTGGCCGTGGGACTAGCGGGAATCACAGATACGCAGTATTTT. It codes for CASSLAVGLAGITDTQYF.

The chain joins TRBV7-6 to TRBJ2-5, with D maybe TRBD1 (6 bases). Trimming took 1 base from V and 4 from J, leaving 13 bases between them. CDR1 and CDR2 from the germline V gene are SGHVS and FNYEAQ. The CDR3 consists of 15 residues. The CDR3 spells CASSLGAQGLETQYF. CDR3 nucleotide sequence: TGTGCCAGCAGCTTAGGGGCCCAGGGGTTAGAGACCCAGTACTTC. The whole variable domain, filled in from reference TRBV7-6 and TRBJ2-5, reads GAGVSQSPRYKVTKRGQDVALRCDPISGHVSLYWYRQALGQGPEFLTYFNYEAQQDKSGLPNDRFSAERPEGSISTLTIQRTEQRDSAMYRCASSLGAQGLETQYFGPGTRLLVL.

The DNA of the CDR3 is TGCAGTGCCGACGCAGGGGTCGAGCAGTACTTC. Encoded protein: CSADAGVEQYF. This sequence joins TRBV20-1 and TRBJ2-7; tentatively, D is TRBD1 (6 bases). The germline CDR1 and CDR2 sequences are DFQATT and SNEGSKA (reference sequence). V lost 6 bases and J lost 6, with 12 bases in between. The length of the CDR3 is 11 residues.

The chain has TRBV28 and TRBJ1-3; weak D call: TRBD1 (6 bases). The CDR3 contains 14 residues. V was trimmed by 7 bases and J by 0 bases, leaving 10 bases between them. CDR1 and CDR2 from the germline V gene are MDHEN and SYDVKM. The CDR3 loop reads CASTRGISGNTIYF. Written as DNA, the CDR3 is TGTGCCAGCACCAGGGGTATCTCTGGAAACACCATATATTTT.

The genes are TRBV9 and TRBJ1-1; tentative D call: TRBD1 (6 bases). V shed 3 bases and J shed 3 bases, with 21 bases lying between them. The CDR3 consists of 17 residues. Germline assignment: CDR1 SGDLS and CDR2 YYNGEE. CDR3 amino acids: CASSANREQALDTEAFF. The DNA of the CDR3 is TGTGCCAGCAGCGCTAACAGGGAACAAGCGCTAGACACTGAAGCTTTCTTT.